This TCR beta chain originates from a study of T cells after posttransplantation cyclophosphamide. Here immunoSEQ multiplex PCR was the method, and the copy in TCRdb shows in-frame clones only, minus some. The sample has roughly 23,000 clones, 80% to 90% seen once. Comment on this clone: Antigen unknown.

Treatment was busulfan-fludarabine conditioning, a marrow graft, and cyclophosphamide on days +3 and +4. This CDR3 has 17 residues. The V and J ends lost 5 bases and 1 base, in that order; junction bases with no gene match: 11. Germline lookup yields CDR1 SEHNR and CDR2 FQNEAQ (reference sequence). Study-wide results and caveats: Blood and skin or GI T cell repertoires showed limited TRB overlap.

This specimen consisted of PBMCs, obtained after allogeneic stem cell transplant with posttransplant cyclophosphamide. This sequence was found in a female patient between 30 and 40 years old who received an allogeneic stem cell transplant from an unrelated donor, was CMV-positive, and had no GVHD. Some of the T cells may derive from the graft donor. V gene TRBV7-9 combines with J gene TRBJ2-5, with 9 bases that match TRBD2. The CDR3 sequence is CASSQRPGLARQETQYF. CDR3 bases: TGTGCCAGCAGCCAACGCCCCGGACTAGCGCGCCAAGAGACCCAGTACTTC.